The present TCR beta chain was sequenced within a study of healthy donors' naive CD4 and CD8 T cells. Background on the study: TCR alpha primers covered all functional IMGT alpha gene variants. Regarding the study as a whole: Bias from naive T cell homeostatic proliferation was not addressed. Alpha and beta chains were sequenced in bulk without pairing.

With 3 bases removed from V and 7 bases from J, the gap between germline ends came to 13 bases. The CDR3 runs to 13 residues. A note on this clonotype: What it binds is unknown.

A linear amplification protocol produced the TCR libraries from approximately 460 ng of total RNA. One entry per CDR3 protein, called by TCRdb with MiXCR from the reads. The sample lists about 200,000 distinct CDR3 sequences, about 70% occurring once. Input material: naive CD4+ and CD8+ T cells sorted from blood, pooled from several donors. The chain uses TRBV12-3 or TRBV12-4 and TRBJ2-7; D ambiguous. This clonotype originated in a pool of human donors in good health; the sample pools cells from several healthy donors. Here the CDR3 reads CASSLSEMAEQYF. The CDR3 DNA sequence: TGTGCCAGCAGTTTGTCGGAGATGGCAGAGCAGTACTTC.